These 6 T cell receptor beta chains originate from one sample sequenced in a study of control samples from healthy donors and cancer patients. Measured with immunoSEQ multiplex PCR; TCRdb has only the in-frame clones, and not every one. The table lists more than 120,000 clones, 75% to 95% of them singletons. The specimen sequenced was blood. Receptors originate from a man younger than 40 in good health.

V and J are TRBV19 and TRBJ2-2, with D uncertain. Deletions cut 0 bases from V and 4 bases from J, with 6 bases between. Germline assignment: CDR1 LNHDA and CDR2 SQIVND (reference sequence). There are 14 residues in the CDR3. CDR3 in amino acids: CASSIDPGTGELFF. The CDR3 DNA reads TGTGCCAGTAGTATAGATCCCGGCACCGGGGAGCTGTTTTTT.

V gene TRBV6-6 combines with J gene TRBJ1-4; D is possibly TRBD1 (5 bases). The V and J ends lost 3 bases and 4 bases respectively, with 15 bases between them. In germline, CDR1 is MNHNY, CDR2 SVGAGI (reference sequence). This CDR3 has 16 amino acids. In DNA, the CDR3 is TGTGCCAGCAGTTATCGGGGGGGGTATGGTAATGAAAAACTGTTTTTT. It translates to CASSYRGGYGNEKLFF.

V gene TRBV7-9 combines with J gene TRBJ1-2, with a weak D call TRBD1 (6 bases). Trimming pared 3 bases from V and 3 bases from J, leaving 17 bases between. Germline loops: CDR1 SEHNR, CDR2 FQNEAQ (reference sequence). This CDR3 spans 16 amino acids. Here the CDR3 reads CASSFPPRGADYGYTF. The DNA for the CDR3 is TGTGCCAGCAGCTTTCCCCCAAGGGGGGCGGACTATGGCTACACCTTC.

In nucleotides, the CDR3 is TGCGCCAGCAGCTTGATACAGGGGGCGAGAAGCACTGAAGCTTTCTTT. This encodes CASSLIQGARSTEAFF. The chain uses TRBV5-1 and TRBJ1-1; the match to TRBD1 covers 9 bases. The CDR3 has 16 residues. Trimming at V came to 1 base and at J to 4 bases, leaving 8 bases not matched to a gene. The germline V gene has CDR1 SGHRS and CDR2 YFSETQ.

The genes are TRBV7-8 and TRBJ2-3; TRBD2 aligns across 10 bases. The V segment lost 1 base and the J segment 6 bases; nucleotides outside the gene matches: 1. Germline CDR1 and CDR2: SGHVS and FQNEAQ. The CDR3 runs to 14 residues. The CDR3 sequence: CASSLELAGDTQYF. The CDR3 nucleotides are TGTGCCAGCAGCTTAGAACTAGCGGGGGATACGCAGTATTTT.

The rearrangement joins TRBV4-1 to TRBJ2-7, with D maybe TRBD1 (5 bases). This CDR3 region has 13 residues. The V gene lost 0 bases and the J gene lost 6 bases, with 9 bases spanning the gap. Germline CDR1 MGHRA, CDR2 YSYEKL. The CDR3 bases are TGCGCCAGCAGCCAAGATGAAGGGGTCGAGCAGTACTTC. It yields the protein CASSQDEGVEQYF.